This TCR beta chain was identified in a study of T cell clones after liver transplantation. Looking at the study overall: TCRbeta sequencing after a pre-transplant mixed lymphocyte reaction identified graft-donor-reactive clones, later tracked in post-transplant blood.

The trim removed 5 bases at V and 7 bases at J, leaving 3 bases unmatched. This CDR3 is built from 12 residues. Looked up from germline, CDR1 is MNHNY and CDR2 is SVGAGI (reference sequence). Produced via immunoSEQ multiplex PCR; TCRdb's table is partial and in-frame only. The table records roughly 100,000 clones, about 86% of them present only once. V and J are TRBV6-6 and TRBJ1-1, with 8 positions matching TRBD1. The specimen comprised CD4+ T cells from blood, sampled roughly 50 months after liver transplant. The sequence was collected from a human patient who received a liver transplant. The T cells may partly be graft donor cells. CDR3 nucleotide sequence: TGTGCCAGCAGTGACACAGGGGGTGAAGCTTTCTTT. This translates into CASSDTGGEAFF.